A few counts support the clone carrying this T cell receptor beta chain. The antigen remains undetermined. The data belong to a study of T-cell memory formation after mild COVID-19. Study overall: Among the donors, TCR clusters were largely specific to each donor. The study, taken as a whole, reports: Among contracting clones, CD4+ were mainly CM/EM and CD8+ enriched in EMRA.

Germline CDR1 and CDR2: LGHNA and YSLEER. The V end was cut by 0 bases, the J end by 0 bases, with 7 bases between. The CDR3 consists of 15 residues. TCRdb independently ran MiXCR on the 5' RACE reads; one entry per CDR3 protein. This sample has 380,000 or so distinct CDR3 sequences, with about an eighth found just once. The sample taken for sequencing was PBMCs or a T cell subset sorted from them (not recorded which). V and J are TRBV4-3 and TRBJ2-3; D remains ambiguous. The origin of this receptor is a man younger than 30 who had mild COVID-19 (a few samples of this study predate the infection). Cell type and time point are not known. In nucleotides, the CDR3 is TGCGCCAGCAGCCAAGATCCGCGGAGCACAGATACGCAGTATTTT. Encoded protein: CASSQDPRSTDTQYF.